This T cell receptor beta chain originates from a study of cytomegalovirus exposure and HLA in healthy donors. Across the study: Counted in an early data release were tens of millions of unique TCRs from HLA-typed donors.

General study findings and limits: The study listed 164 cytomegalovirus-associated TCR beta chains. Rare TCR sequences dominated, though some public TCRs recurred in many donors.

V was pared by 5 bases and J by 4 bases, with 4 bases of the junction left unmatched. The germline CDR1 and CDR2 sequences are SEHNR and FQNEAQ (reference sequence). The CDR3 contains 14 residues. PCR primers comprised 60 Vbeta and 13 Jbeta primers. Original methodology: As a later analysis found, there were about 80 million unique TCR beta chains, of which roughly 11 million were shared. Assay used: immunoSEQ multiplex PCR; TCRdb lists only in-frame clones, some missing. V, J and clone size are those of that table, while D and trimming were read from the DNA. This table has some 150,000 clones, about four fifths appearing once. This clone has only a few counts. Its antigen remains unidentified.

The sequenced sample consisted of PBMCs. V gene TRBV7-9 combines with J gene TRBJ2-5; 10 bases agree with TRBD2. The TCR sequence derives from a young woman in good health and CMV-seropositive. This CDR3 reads CASSRGLAVETQYF. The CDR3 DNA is TGTGCCAGCAGCCGAGGACTAGCGGTAGAGACCCAGTACTTC.